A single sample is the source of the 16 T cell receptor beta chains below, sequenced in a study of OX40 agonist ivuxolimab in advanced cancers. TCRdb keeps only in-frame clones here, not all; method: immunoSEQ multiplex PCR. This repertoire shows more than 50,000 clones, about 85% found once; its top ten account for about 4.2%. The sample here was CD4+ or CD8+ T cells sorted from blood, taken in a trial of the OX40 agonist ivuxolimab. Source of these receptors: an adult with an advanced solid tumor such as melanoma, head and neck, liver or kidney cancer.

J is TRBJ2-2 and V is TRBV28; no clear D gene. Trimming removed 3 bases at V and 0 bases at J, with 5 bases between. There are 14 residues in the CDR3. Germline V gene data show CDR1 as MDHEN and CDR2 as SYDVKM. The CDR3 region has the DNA TGTGCCAGCAGTTTTCACTCGAACACCGGGGAGCTGTTTTTT. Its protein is CASSFHSNTGELFF. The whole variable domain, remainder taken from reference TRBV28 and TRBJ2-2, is DVKVTQSSRYLVKRTGEKVFLECVQDMDHENMFWYRQDPGLGLRLIYFSYDVKMKEKGDIPEGYSVSREKKERFSLILESASTNQTSMYLCASSFHSNTGELFFGEGSRLTVL.

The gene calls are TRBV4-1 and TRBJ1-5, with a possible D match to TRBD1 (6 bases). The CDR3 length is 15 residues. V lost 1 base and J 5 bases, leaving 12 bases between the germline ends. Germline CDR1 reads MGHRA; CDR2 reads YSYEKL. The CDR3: CASSQAPTGDQPQHF. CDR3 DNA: TGCGCCAGCAGCCAAGCTCCGACAGGAGATCAGCCCCAGCATTTT.

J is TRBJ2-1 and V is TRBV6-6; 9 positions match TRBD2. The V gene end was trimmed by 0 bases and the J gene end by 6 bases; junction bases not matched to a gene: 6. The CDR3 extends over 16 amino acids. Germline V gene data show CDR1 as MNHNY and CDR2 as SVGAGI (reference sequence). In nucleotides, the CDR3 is TGTGCCAGCAGTTACTCGATTGCGGGAGGGGCCAATGAGCAGTTCTTC. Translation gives CASSYSIAGGANEQFF.

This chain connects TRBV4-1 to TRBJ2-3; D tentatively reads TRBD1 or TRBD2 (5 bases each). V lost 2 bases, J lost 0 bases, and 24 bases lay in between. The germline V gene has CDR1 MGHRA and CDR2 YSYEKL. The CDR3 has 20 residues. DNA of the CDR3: TGCGCCAGCAGCCAAACAACCTGGGACGGTGGGAGAATTAGCACAGATACGCAGTATTTT. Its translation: CASSQTTWDGGRISTDTQYF.

The CDR3 region has the DNA TGTGCCTGGAGTGTTGTTGACTGGGCCGGGGAGCTGTTTTTT. Encoded protein: CAWSVVDWAGELFF. V is TRBV30 and J is TRBJ2-2; D is uncertain. This CDR3 has 14 amino acids. The ends were cut back, 0 bases at V and 6 bases at J, with 11 bases in the middle. The germline CDR1 and CDR2 sequences are GTSNPN and SVGIG (reference sequence). Supplemented by reference TRBV30 and TRBJ2-2, the full variable domain reads SQTIHQWPATLVQPVGSPLSLECTVEGTSNPNLYWYRQAAGRGLQLLFYSVGIGQISSEVPQNLSASRPQDRQFILSSKKLLLSDSGFYLCAWSVVDWAGELFFGEGSRLTVL.

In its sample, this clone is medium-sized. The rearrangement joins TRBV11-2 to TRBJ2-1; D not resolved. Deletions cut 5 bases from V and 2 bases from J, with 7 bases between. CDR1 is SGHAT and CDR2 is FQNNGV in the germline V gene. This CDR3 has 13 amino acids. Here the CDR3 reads CASSPDTYNEQFF. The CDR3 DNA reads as TGTGCCAGCAGCCCTGACACCTACAATGAGCAGTTCTTC.

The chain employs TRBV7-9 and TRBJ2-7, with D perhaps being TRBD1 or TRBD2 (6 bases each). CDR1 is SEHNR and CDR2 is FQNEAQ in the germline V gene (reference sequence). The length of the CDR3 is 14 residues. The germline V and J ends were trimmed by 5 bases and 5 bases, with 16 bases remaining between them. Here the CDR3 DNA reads TGTGCCAGCAGCCCCCCGGGGGCGTTGGACGAGCAGTACTTC. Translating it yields CASSPPGALDEQYF.

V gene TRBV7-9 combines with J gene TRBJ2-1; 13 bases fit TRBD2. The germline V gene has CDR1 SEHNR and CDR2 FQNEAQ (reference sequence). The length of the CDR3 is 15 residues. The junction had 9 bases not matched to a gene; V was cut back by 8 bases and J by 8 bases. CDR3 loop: CASQLTSGGNYEQFF. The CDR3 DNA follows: TGTGCCAGCCAACTGACTAGCGGGGGGAATTATGAGCAGTTCTTC.

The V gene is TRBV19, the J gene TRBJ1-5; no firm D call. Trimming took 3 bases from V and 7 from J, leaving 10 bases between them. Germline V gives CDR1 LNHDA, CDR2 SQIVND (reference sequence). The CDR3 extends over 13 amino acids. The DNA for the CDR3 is TGTGCCAGTAGTATCCGGGAGGAGCAGCCCCAGCATTTT. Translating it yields CASSIREEQPQHF. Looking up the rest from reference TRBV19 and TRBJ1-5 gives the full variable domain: DGGITQSPKYLFRKEGQNVTLSCEQNLNHDAMYWYRQDPGQGLRLIYYSQIVNDFQKGDIAEGYSVSREKKESFPLTVTSAQKNPTAFYLCASSIREEQPQHFGDGTRLSIL.

The chain's CDR3 is CASSVWTGGGDEQFF. The CDR3 coding sequence is TGTGCCAGCAGTGTCTGGACAGGGGGTGGCGATGAGCAGTTCTTC. This chain links TRBV27 with TRBJ2-1, with 10 bases lining up with TRBD1. Germline CDR1 reads MNHEY; CDR2 reads SMNVEV (reference sequence). Trimming took 5 bases from V and 8 from J; bases not matched to a gene: 9. The CDR3 length is 15 residues.

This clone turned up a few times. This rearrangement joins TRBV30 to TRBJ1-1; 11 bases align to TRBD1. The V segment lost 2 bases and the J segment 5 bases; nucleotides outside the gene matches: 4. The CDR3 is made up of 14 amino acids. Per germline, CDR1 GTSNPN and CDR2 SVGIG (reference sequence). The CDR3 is CAWSQGTGGTEAFF. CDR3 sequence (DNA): TGTGCCTGGAGTCAAGGGACAGGGGGAACTGAAGCTTTCTTT.

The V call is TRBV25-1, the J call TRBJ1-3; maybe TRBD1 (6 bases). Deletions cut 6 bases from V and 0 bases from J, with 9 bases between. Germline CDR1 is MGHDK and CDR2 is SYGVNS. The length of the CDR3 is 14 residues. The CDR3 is CASRGQHSGNTIYF. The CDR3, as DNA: TGTGCCAGCAGAGGACAGCACTCTGGAAACACCATATATTTT.

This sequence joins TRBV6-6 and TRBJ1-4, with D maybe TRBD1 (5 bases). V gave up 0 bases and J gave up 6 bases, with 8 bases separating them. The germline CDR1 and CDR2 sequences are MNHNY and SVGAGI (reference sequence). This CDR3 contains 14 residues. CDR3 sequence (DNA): TGTGCCAGCAGTTACTCGGGACCGGATGAAAAACTGTTTTTT. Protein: CASSYSGPDEKLFF.

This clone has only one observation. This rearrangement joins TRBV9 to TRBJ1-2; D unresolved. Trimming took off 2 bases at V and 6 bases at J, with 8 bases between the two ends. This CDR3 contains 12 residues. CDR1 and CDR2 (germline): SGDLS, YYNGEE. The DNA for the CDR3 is TGTGCCAGCAGCGTCGCGGGAAATGGCTACACCTTC. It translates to CASSVAGNGYTF.

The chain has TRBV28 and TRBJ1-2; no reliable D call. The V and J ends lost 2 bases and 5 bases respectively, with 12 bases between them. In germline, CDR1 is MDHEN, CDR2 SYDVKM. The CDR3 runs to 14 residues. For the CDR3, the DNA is TGTGCCAGCAGTTTAGCGGGGTGGAGGTATGGCTACACCTTC. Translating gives CASSLAGWRYGYTF.

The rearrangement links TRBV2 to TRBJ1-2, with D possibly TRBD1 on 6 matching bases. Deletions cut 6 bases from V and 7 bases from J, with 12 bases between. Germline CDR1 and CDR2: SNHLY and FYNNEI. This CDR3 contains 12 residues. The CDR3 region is CASSRDTRGYTF. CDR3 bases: TGTGCCAGCAGCCGGGACACCCGTGGCTACACCTTC.